One sample yielded the 22 T cell receptor beta chains listed below, sequenced in a study of blood T cell repertoires in COVID-19 (dated by TCRdb to 2018 to 2020). The library was built by means of the immunoSEQ multiplex PCR assay. TCRdb retrieved this table from immuneACCESS and kept in-frame rearrangements only. Not all clones are present; in checked studies, unresolved V genes account for under half, and no reason is known for the remainder. The sample table records 150,000 to 250,000 clones; 94% of these occur just once. The biggest ten clones account for approximately 0.8% of the sample. The sample taken for sequencing was peripheral blood. The receptors come from a man aged 25 to 40 with COVID-19, enrolled during active disease.

This chain uses TRBV6-5 with TRBJ1-1; no clear D. V shed 0 bases and J shed 3 bases, with 14 bases lying between them. Germline V lookup: CDR1 MNHEY, CDR2 SVGAGI. The CDR3 length is 16 residues. CDR3 sequence (DNA): TGTGCCAGCAGTTACTCGACGTCAAACAGCTACACTGAAGCTTTCTTT. This encodes CASSYSTSNSYTEAFF.

The rearrangement links TRBV6-5 to TRBJ1-2; D ambiguous. V was clipped by 6 bases and J by 0 bases, with 11 bases between them. The length of the CDR3 is 14 residues. Germline-derived CDR1 and CDR2 are MNHEY and SVGAGI. The CDR3 bases are TGTGCCAGCAGCCCCGGGGTCTCTAACTATGGCTACACCTTC. Translating it yields CASSPGVSNYGYTF.

The chain carries TRBV30 and TRBJ1-2; TRBD1 matches 9 bases. Germline CDR1 reads GTSNPN; CDR2 reads SVGIG (reference sequence). This CDR3 has 14 residues. With V trimmed by 1 base and J by 5 bases, 5 bases remained unmatched. CDR3 DNA sequence: TGTGCCTGGAGTGGGACAGGGGAGTTGTATGGCTACACCTTC. Amino acids: CAWSGTGELYGYTF.

This sequence joins TRBV18 and TRBJ1-1, with D unclear. The CDR3 loop spans 13 amino acids. Germline lookup yields CDR1 KGHSH and CDR2 LQKENI. V lost 0 bases, J lost 5 bases, and 7 bases lay in between. The CDR3: CASSPPARTEAFF. The CDR3 DNA is TGTGCCAGCTCACCACCAGCGAGGACTGAAGCTTTCTTT.

This chain uses TRBV5-1 with TRBJ1-6, with 7 bases lining up with TRBD1. The CDR3 contains 14 residues. Germline CDR1 is SGHRS and CDR2 is YFSETQ. V was pared by 4 bases and J by 7 bases, with 5 bases of the junction left unmatched. The CDR3 is CASSQGQSNSPLHF. In DNA, the CDR3 is TGCGCCAGCAGCCAGGGACAGAGCAATTCACCCCTCCACTTT.

The gene calls are TRBV3-1 (or the pseudogene TRBV3-2) and TRBJ1-4; TRBD1 might be the D (6 bases). Germline assignment: CDR1 LGHDT and CDR2 YNNKEL (reference sequence). CDR3 size: 15 residues. V was trimmed by 1 base and J by 4 bases, leaving 10 bases between them. Written as DNA, the CDR3 is TGTGCCAGCAGCCAAGGGACAGCCTATAATGAAAAACTGTTTTTT. Residues: CASSQGTAYNEKLFF.

This chain uses TRBV20-1 with TRBJ1-1; the D gene is possibly TRBD1 (5 bases). The CDR3 is 14 residues long. Trimming left V 3 bases short and J 5 bases short, with 16 bases between. Germline values: CDR1 DFQATT, CDR2 SNEGSKA (reference sequence). The CDR3 protein is CSASRQGRDTEAFF. The DNA of the CDR3 is TGCAGTGCTAGTCGCCAGGGCAGGGATACTGAAGCTTTCTTT.

The chain carries TRBV29-1 and TRBJ1-2; D perhaps matches TRBD1 (6 bases). V lost 6 bases to trimming and J lost 7 bases, with 21 bases between them. Germline assignment: CDR1 SQVTM and CDR2 ANQGSEA. The length of the CDR3 is 14 residues. CDR3 in amino acids: CSVIELGGESGYTF. In DNA form, the CDR3 reads TGCAGCGTCATCGAACTAGGGGGGGAGAGTGGCTACACCTTC.

The gene calls are TRBV7-3 and TRBJ2-5, with 8 bases identical to TRBD1. The CDR3 has 15 residues. In germline, CDR1 is SGHTA, CDR2 FQGTGA. Germline trimming cut 5 bases from V and 0 bases from J; bases unmatched to any gene: 5. CDR3 sequence: CASSPGQAYQETQYF. CDR3 nucleotide sequence: TGTGCCAGCAGCCCGGGACAGGCGTACCAAGAGACCCAGTACTTC. Full variable domain (remainder filled in from reference TRBV7-3 and TRBJ2-5): GAGVSQTPSNKVTEKGKYVELRCDPISGHTALYWYRQSLGQGPEFLIYFQGTGAADDSGLPNDRFFAVRPEGSVSTLKIQRTERGDSAVYLCASSPGQAYQETQYFGPGTRLLVL.

This CDR3 is CASSRQGSRGTEAFF. The CDR3 bases are TGTGCCAGCAGCAGACAAGGGAGCCGGGGAACTGAAGCTTTCTTT. The chain is built from TRBV6-5 and TRBJ1-1; D is uncertain. The germline gives CDR1 MNHEY, CDR2 SVGAGI. V lost 6 bases and J lost 5, with 19 bases in between. The CDR3 spans 15 residues.

The chain couples TRBV5-1 to TRBJ1-3; D is undetermined. Germline lookup yields CDR1 SGHRS and CDR2 YFSETQ. Deletions cut 2 bases from V and 0 bases from J, with 9 bases between. The CDR3 spans 15 residues. The CDR3 reads CASSLELFSGNTIYF. Written as DNA, the CDR3 is TGCGCCAGCAGCTTAGAACTGTTCTCTGGAAACACCATATATTTT.

This sequence joins TRBV4-1 and TRBJ2-1; D is perhaps TRBD2 (6 bases). With 1 base removed from V and 10 bases from J, the gap between germline ends came to 17 bases. Germline V gene data show CDR1 as MGHRA and CDR2 as YSYEKL. The CDR3 has 15 residues. CDR3: CASSQGGGRSWEQFF. The CDR3 nucleotides are TGCGCCAGCAGCCAAGGGGGTGGGAGGTCTTGGGAGCAGTTCTTC.

DNA for the CDR3: TGTGCCAGCAGCTTAGGAGGTGGGGGGGCCTACGAGCAGTACTTC. It is translated as CASSLGGGGAYEQYF. The genes are TRBV5-4 and TRBJ2-7; TRBD2 matches at 7 bases. Germline-derived CDR1 and CDR2 are SGHNT and YYREEE (reference sequence). The V segment lost 2 bases and the J segment 2 bases; nucleotides outside the gene matches: 7. The length of the CDR3 is 15 residues.

V gene TRBV4-2 combines with J gene TRBJ2-1, with TRBD1 matching over 8 bases. V lost 1 base, J lost 0 bases, and 8 bases stayed unmatched. This CDR3 spans 18 amino acids. Per the germline V gene, CDR1 is LGHNA and CDR2 is YNFKEQ. CDR3: CASSQAGTGLLSYNEQFF. The CDR3 DNA reads TGTGCCAGCAGCCAAGCCGGGACAGGCCTCCTCTCCTACAATGAGCAGTTCTTC.

The chain couples TRBV23-1 to TRBJ1-5; D not certain. TRBV23-1 is sorted into the ORF group, with uncertain function. This CDR3 is 11 amino acids long. V was trimmed by 5 bases and J by 7 bases, leaving 6 bases between them. The CDR3 nucleotides are TGCGCCAGCAGTGGGCACCAGCCCCAGCATTTT. Residues: CASSGHQPQHF.

This clone appeared once. V usage is TRBV29-1 and J usage is TRBJ2-5; tentatively, D is TRBD1 (5 bases). The CDR3 extends over 12 amino acids. Trimming stripped 4 bases from V and 5 bases from J, with 11 bases between. CDR1 is SQVTM, CDR2 ANQGSEA, per germline. CDR3 nucleotide sequence: TGCAGCGTTGCCGCAAAGGGGGAGACCCAGTACTTC. Protein sequence: CSVAAKGETQYF.

This rearrangement joins TRBV5-4 to TRBJ2-1; D possibly corresponds to TRBD1 (6 bases). The germline V gene has CDR1 SGHNT and CDR2 YYREEE (reference sequence). Trimming stripped 2 bases from V and 10 bases from J, with 16 bases between. The CDR3 is 14 residues long. The CDR3 region is CASSLSGQNIEQFF. The CDR3 DNA sequence: TGTGCCAGCAGCTTATCGGGACAAAACATAGAGCAGTTCTTC.

The CDR3 reads CASSYRTTGDYYGYTF. DNA for the CDR3: TGTGCCAGCAGTTACCGTACCACAGGAGACTACTATGGCTACACCTTC. The chain recombines TRBV6-5 with TRBJ1-2; D possibly corresponds to TRBD1 (5 bases). With 2 bases removed from V and 3 bases from J, the gap between germline ends came to 16 bases. The CDR3 is 16 amino acids. Germline-derived CDR1 and CDR2 are MNHEY and SVGAGI.

The V gene is TRBV11-2, the J gene TRBJ1-6; D is possibly TRBD1 (5 bases). Trimming stripped 1 base from V and 6 bases from J, with 10 bases between. The CDR3 is 15 amino acids. Germline CDR1 SGHAT, CDR2 FQNNGV. CDR3 sequence: CASSLARTPNSPLHF. DNA of the CDR3: TGTGCCAGCAGCTTAGCTCGGACACCTAATTCACCCCTCCACTTT.

The chain couples TRBV29-1 to TRBJ1-5; D is unresolved. CDR3 length: 14 amino acids. Germline lookup yields CDR1 SQVTM and CDR2 ANQGSEA. V dropped 7 bases and J dropped 0 bases, with 13 bases sitting between them. The DNA for the CDR3 is TGCAGCGGACTTAGAGCCGGTAGCAATCAGCCCCAGCATTTT. It codes for CSGLRAGSNQPQHF.

The rearrangement links TRBV2 to TRBJ2-3; 7 bases agree with TRBD2. The V and J ends lost 11 bases and 2 bases, in that order; junction bases with no gene match: 7. Germline V CDR1 and CDR2: SNHLY, FYNNEI. The CDR3 consists of 13 residues. Written as DNA, the CDR3 is TGTGCCGGCTCACGGGGGGTCACAGATACGCAGTATTTT. This translates into CAGSRGVTDTQYF.

This chain uses TRBV2 with TRBJ1-4; D remains ambiguous. In germline, CDR1 is SNHLY, CDR2 FYNNEI. This CDR3 region has 14 residues. The V end lost 7 bases, the J end lost 6 bases, and 15 bases lay between the germline ends. The CDR3 DNA is TGTGCCAGCACAAAGACACAGAGGGATGAAAAACTGTTTTTT. The encoded protein is CASTKTQRDEKLFF. Filled out from reference TRBV2 and TRBJ1-4, the complete variable domain reads EPEVTQTPSHQVTQMGQEVILRCVPISNHLYFYWYRQILGQKVEFLVSFYNNEISEKSEIFDDQFSVERPDGSNFTLKIRSTKLEDSAMYFCASTKTQRDEKLFFGSGTQLSVL.